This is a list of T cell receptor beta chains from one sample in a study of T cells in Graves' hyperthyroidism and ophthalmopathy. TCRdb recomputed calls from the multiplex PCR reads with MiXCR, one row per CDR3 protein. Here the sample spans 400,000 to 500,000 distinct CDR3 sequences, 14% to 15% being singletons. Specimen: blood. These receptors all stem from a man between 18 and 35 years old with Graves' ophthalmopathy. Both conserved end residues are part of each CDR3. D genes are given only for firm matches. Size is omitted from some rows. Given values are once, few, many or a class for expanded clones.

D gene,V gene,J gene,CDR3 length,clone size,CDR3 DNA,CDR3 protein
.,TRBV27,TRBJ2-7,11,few,TGTGCCAGCATGGTCGGTTACGAGCAGTACTTC,CASMVGYEQYF
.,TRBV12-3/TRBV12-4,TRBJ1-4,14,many,TGTGCCAGCAGTTTGGTGGGTTCGAGAGAAAAACTGTTTTTT,CASSLVGSREKLFF
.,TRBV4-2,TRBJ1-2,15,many,TGTGCCAGCAGCCAAGATTCCCGTGGAGACTATGGCTACACCTTC,CASSQDSRGDYGYTF
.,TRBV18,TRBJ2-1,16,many,TGTGCCAGCTCCACTCCTGGGTTGAAAGGGAACAATGAGCAGTTCTTC,CASSTPGLKGNNEQFF
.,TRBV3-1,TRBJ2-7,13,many,TGTGCCAGCAGCCTCAGACAGACGGGGGAGCAGTACTTC,CASSLRQTGEQYF
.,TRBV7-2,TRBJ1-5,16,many,TGTGCCAGCAGCTTAGGAGTCGAGACCTTCAATCAGCCCCAGCATTTT,CASSLGVETFNQPQHF
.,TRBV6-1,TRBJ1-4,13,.,TGTGCCAGCCTTACGGTGGGGAATGAAAAACTGTTTTTT,CASLTVGNEKLFF
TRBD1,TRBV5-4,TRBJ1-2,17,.,TGTGCCAGCAGCTCGCCGACAGGGTTAATTCTCCGGTATGGCTACACCTTC,CASSSPTGLILRYGYTF
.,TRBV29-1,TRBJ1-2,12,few,TGCAGCGCCGAGACCGGGACGGAGTCCCTCACCTTC,CSAETGTESLTF
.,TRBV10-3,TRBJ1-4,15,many,TGTGCCATCAGTGAGTCGAGAGGTACTGTTGAAAAACTGTTTTTT,CAISESRGTVEKLFF
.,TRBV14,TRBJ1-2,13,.,TGTGCCAGCAGCCCCCCACCCAACTATGGCTACACCTTC,CASSPPPNYGYTF
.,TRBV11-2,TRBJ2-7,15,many,TGTGCCAGCAGCTTAGCTTTCGCAGGGCCCTACGAGCAGTACTTC,CASSLAFAGPYEQYF
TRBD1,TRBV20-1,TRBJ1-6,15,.,TGCAGTGCCCACAGGGGCAGGGGATATAATTCACCCCTCCACTTT,CSAHRGRGYNSPLHF
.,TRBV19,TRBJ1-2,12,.,TGTGCCAGTAGTCGGGCTGTGGGTGGCTACACCTTC,CASSRAVGGYTF
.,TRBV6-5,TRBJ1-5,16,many,TGTGCCAGCAGTTACTCGCGGGACACCCCCTGGACGCCCCAGCATTTT,CASSYSRDTPWTPQHF
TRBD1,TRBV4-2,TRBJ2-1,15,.,TGTGCCAGCAGCCCAAACGGGGACAGGGGCGATGAGCAGTTCTTC,CASSPNGDRGDEQFF
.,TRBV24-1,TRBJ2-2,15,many,TGTGCCACCAGTGACCGGACAGAGCCCACCGGGGAGCTGTTTTTT,CATSDRTEPTGELFF
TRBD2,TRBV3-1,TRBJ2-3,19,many,TGTGCCAGCAGCCAAGAGGCATCTAGCGGGGGGTATAGCACAGATACGCAGTATTTT,CASSQEASSGGYSTDTQYF
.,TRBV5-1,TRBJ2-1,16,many,TGCGCCAGCAGCTTGGATGTCGCAAGCTCCTACAATGAGCAGTTCTTC,CASSLDVASSYNEQFF
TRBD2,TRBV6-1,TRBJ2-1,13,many,TGTGCCAGTAGACTAGCGGTCCTAAATGAGCAGTTCTTC,CASRLAVLNEQFF
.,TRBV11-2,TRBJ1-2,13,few,TGTGCCAGCACCCCCGGGGGGGGCGAGGGCTACACCTTC,CASTPGGGEGYTF
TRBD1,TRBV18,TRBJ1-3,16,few,TGTGCCAGCTTCTCGGACAGGTCTAGCTCTGGAAACACCATATATTTT,CASFSDRSSSGNTIYF
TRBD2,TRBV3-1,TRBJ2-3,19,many,TGTGCCAGCAGCCTCAACACCGGGACTAGCGGGGGAAAGGGAGATACGCAGTATTTT,CASSLNTGTSGGKGDTQYF
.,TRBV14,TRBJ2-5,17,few,TGTGCCAGCAGCCAAGAGGGGGTCCAAGAATACCAAGAGACCCAGTACTTC,CASSQEGVQEYQETQYF
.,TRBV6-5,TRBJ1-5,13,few,TGTGCCAGCAGTTACGCACAGAATCAGCCCCAGCATTTT,CASSYAQNQPQHF
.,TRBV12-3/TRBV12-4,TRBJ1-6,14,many,TGTGCCAGCAGTTCGTCCACAGGTACCTCACCCCTCCACTTT,CASSSSTGTSPLHF
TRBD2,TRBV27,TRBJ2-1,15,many,TGTGCCAGCAGTTTAAGTGATCGGGGGGATAATGAGCAGTTCTTC,CASSLSDRGDNEQFF
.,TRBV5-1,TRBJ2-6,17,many,TGCGCCAGCTCCTCCGGACTTCTGAGCTCTGGGGCCAACGTCCTGACTTTC,CASSSGLLSSGANVLTF
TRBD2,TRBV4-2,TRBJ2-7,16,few,TGTGCCAGCAGCCAAGAAACTAGCGGGAGAATTCACGAGCAGTACTTC,CASSQETSGRIHEQYF
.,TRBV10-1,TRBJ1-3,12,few,TGCGCCAGCACCAATTTAGGAAACACCATATATTTT,CASTNLGNTIYF
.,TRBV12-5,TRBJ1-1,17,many,TGTGCTAGTGGTTTGGTACTTGACGGACACTGGAACACTGAAGCTTTCTTT,CASGLVLDGHWNTEAFF
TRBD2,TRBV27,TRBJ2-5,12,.,TGTGCCAGCAGTCCCTCGGGGGGGATCCAGTACTTC,CASSPSGGIQYF
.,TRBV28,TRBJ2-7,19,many,TGTGCCAGCAGTGCCATCTCAACCTTCCCGGGACACAACTCCTACGAGCAGTACTTC,CASSAISTFPGHNSYEQYF
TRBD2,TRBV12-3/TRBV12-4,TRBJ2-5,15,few,TGTGCCAGCAGTTTAAGCGGGAGCGGTAAAAGGACCCAGTACTTC,CASSLSGSGKRTQYF
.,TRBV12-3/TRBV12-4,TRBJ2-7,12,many,TGTGCCAGCAGTTTTGGGCAGGGTGGGCAGTACTTC,CASSFGQGGQYF
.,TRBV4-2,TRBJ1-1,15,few,TGTGCCAGCAGCCCCCGGGACACAATGAACACTGAAGCTTTCTTT,CASSPRDTMNTEAFF
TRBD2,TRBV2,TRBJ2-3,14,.,TGTGCCAGCAGTACCAGCGGGAGTTCTGATACGCAGTATTTT,CASSTSGSSDTQYF
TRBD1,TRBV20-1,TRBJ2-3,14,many,TGCAGTGCTAGCTGGGACAGCTTTGGGGATACGCAGTATTTT,CSASWDSFGDTQYF
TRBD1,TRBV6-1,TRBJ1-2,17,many,TGTGCCAGCAGTGGACAGGGACCCTGGGGGGGAGACTATGGCTACACCTTC,CASSGQGPWGGDYGYTF
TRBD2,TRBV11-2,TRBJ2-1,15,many,TGTGCCAGCAGCTCCACTCTCAGCGGGAGTAATGAGCAGTTCTTC,CASSSTLSGSNEQFF
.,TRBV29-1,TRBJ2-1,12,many,TGCAGCGTGGGGGACTCGTTTGTAACGCAGTTCTTC,CSVGDSFVTQFF
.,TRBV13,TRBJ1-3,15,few,TGTGCCAGCAGCTTAACGGGGATTTTTGGAAACACCATATATTTT,CASSLTGIFGNTIYF
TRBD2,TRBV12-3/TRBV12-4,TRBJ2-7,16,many,TGTGCCAGCATCCCAGGACTAGCGGGAGGAAACTACGAGCAGTACTTC,CASIPGLAGGNYEQYF
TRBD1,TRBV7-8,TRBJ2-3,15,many,TGTGCCAGCAGCTTTGGGACAGGGGTCCCAGATACGCAGTATTTT,CASSFGTGVPDTQYF
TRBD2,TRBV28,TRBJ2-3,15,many,TGTGCCAGCATTTCTGGCGGGAGTTTCACAGATACGCAGTATTTT,CASISGGSFTDTQYF
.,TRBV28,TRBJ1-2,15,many,TGTGCCAGCAGCCAAGAACCTCTAGGACCTGGTGGCTACACCTTC,CASSQEPLGPGGYTF